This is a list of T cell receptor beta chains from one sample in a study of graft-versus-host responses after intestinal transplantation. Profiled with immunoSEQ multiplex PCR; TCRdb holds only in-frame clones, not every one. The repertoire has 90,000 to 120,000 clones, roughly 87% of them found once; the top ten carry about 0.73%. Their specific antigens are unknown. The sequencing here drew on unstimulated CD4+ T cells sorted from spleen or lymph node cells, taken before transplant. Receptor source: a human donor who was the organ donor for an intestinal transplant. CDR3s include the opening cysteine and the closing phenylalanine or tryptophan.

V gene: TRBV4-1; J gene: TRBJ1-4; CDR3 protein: CASSQSIEKLFF
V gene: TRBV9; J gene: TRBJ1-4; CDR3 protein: CASSVRGTGDEKLFF
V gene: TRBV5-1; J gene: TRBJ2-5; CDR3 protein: CASSTPGTEETQYF
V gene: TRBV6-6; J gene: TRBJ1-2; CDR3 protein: CASRAGQGGYTF
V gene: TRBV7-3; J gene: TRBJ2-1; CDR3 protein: CASSHPSSTGGNEQFF
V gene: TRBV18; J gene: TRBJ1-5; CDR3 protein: CASSRSGGERGRQKQPQHF
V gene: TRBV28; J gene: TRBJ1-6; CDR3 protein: CASSTPPAPLHF
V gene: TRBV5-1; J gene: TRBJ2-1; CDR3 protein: CASSPVLAGRNEQFF
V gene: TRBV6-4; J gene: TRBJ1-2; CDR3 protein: CASSAEQGYGYTF
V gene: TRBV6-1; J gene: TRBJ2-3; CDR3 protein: CASSVGSTDTQYF
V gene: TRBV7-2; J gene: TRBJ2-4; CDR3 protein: CASARDRTLAKNIQYF
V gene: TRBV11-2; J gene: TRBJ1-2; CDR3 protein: CASSPHTGPNYGYTF
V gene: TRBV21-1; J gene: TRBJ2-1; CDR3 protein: CACGTPGGDEQFF
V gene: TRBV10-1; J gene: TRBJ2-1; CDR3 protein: CASSDGGSHNEQFF
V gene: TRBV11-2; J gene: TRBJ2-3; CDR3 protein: CASSSERADTQYF
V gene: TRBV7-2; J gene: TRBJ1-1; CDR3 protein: CASSPTQNTEAFF
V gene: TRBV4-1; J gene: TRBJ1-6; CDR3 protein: CASSQDRWDSLYSPLHF